Presented here are 8 T cell receptor beta chains from one specimen sequenced in a study of T cell repertoires in ileal Crohn's disease. Time point in this sample: neoterminal ileum biopsy at postoperative endoscopy, about 6 months after surgery. Some clones are missing from TCRdb's copy, which holds only in-frame ones; the method was immunoSEQ multiplex PCR. The table lists over 9,000 clones, about 80% of them singletons. Sequenced sample: ileal tissue. These receptors all come from an adult with Crohn's disease.

This chain links TRBV7-9 with TRBJ1-4; 8 positions match TRBD1. V lost 1 base, J lost 7 bases, and 8 bases stayed unmatched. The CDR3 sequence is 16 residues long. Germline-derived CDR1 and CDR2 are SEHNR and FQNEAQ (reference sequence). The chain's CDR3 is CASSLDLQGAGEKLFF. DNA for the CDR3: TGTGCCAGCAGCTTAGACCTCCAGGGGGCGGGTGAAAAACTGTTTTTT.

J is TRBJ2-3 and V is TRBV19; a weak D match, TRBD1 (5 bases). The V end was cut by 9 bases, the J end by 5 bases, with 15 bases between. This CDR3 is 13 amino acids long. The germline V gene has CDR1 LNHDA and CDR2 SQIVND (reference sequence). In DNA, the CDR3 is TGTGCCAGCAACAGACAGCTGAGAGATACGCAGTATTTT. Its protein is CASNRQLRDTQYF.

This sequence joins TRBV2 and TRBJ1-5; a possible D gene is TRBD1 (5 bases). The CDR3 totals 15 residues. Germline CDR1 reads SNHLY; CDR2 reads FYNNEI. V shed 7 bases and J shed 0 bases, with 13 bases lying between them. The CDR3 nucleotides read TGTGCCAGCACCTATGGGGGGAATAGCAATCAGCCCCAGCATTTT. The encoded protein is CASTYGGNSNQPQHF.

The chain couples TRBV5-1 to TRBJ2-1, with D possibly TRBD2 on 6 matching bases. V was pared by 3 bases and J by 0 bases, with 13 bases between. Per the germline V gene, CDR1 is SGHRS and CDR2 is YFSETQ. The CDR3 is 16 residues long. This chain's CDR3 is CASSSEAGYSYNEQFF. CDR3 coding DNA: TGCGCCAGCAGCTCCGAAGCGGGCTACTCCTACAATGAGCAGTTCTTC.

V is TRBV18 and J is TRBJ1-3; D gene uncertain. CDR1 is KGHSH, CDR2 LQKENI, per germline. This CDR3 is 11 amino acids long. With 3 bases removed from V and 5 bases from J, the gap between germline ends came to 2 bases. CDR3 amino acids: CASSPRNTIYF. CDR3 DNA: TGTGCCAGCTCACCCAGAAACACCATATATTTT.

Only one count was recorded for this clone. The chain employs TRBV30 and TRBJ2-3; 7 nucleotides match TRBD1. J lost 1 base, V lost 3 bases, and 4 bases had no gene match. Germline loops: CDR1 GTSNPN, CDR2 SVGIG (reference sequence). The CDR3 sequence is 14 residues long. The CDR3 DNA is TGTGCCTGGAGCGACAGGGTGGGCACAGATACGCAGTATTTT. Translating it yields CAWSDRVGTDTQYF.

The gene calls are TRBV6-5 and TRBJ1-2, with a weak D call TRBD1 (6 bases). Trimming took 6 bases from V and 7 from J, leaving 18 bases between them. Looked up from germline, CDR1 is MNHEY and CDR2 is SVGAGI. The CDR3 runs 14 residues. CDR3 region: CASRGGGSLPGYTF. The DNA for the CDR3 is TGTGCCAGCAGGGGGGGCGGGAGCCTGCCTGGCTACACCTTC.

J is TRBJ2-2 and V is TRBV15; D might be TRBD2 (7 bases). The CDR3 loop spans 16 amino acids. Germline loops: CDR1 LNHNV, CDR2 YYDKDF (reference sequence). V was pared by 0 bases and J by 3 bases, with 11 bases between. CDR3 region: CATSRERGPYTGELFF. CDR3 nucleotide sequence: TGTGCCACCAGCAGAGAGCGGGGGCCGTACACCGGGGAGCTGTTTTTT. Full variable domain (remainder filled in from reference TRBV15 and TRBJ2-2): DAMVIQNPRYQVTQFGKPVTLSCSQTLNHNVMYWYQQKSSQAPKLLFHYYDKDFNNEADTPDNFQSRRPNTSFCFLDIRSPGLGDTAMYLCATSRERGPYTGELFFGEGSRLTVL.